These T cell receptor beta chains were read from a single sample in a study of cytomegalovirus exposure and HLA in healthy donors. Profiled with immunoSEQ multiplex PCR; TCRdb holds only in-frame clones, not every one. The table lists about 150,000 clones, approximately 81% of them singletons. Sequencing used PBMCs. The receptors stem from a man aged 18 to 30 in good health and CMV-seronegative. CDR3s include the opening cysteine and the closing phenylalanine or tryptophan. Each record gives: V gene, D gene, clone size, J gene, CDR3 protein, CDR3 DNA. A D gene is named only where the DNA matches it firmly. Only some rows state a clone size, as once, few, many or a class for expanded clones.

TRBV6-5	.	.	TRBJ1-1	CASSRRGLDTEAFF	TGTGCCAGCAGCCGCAGGGGATTAGACACTGAAGCTTTCTTT
TRBV30	TRBD2	.	TRBJ2-7	CAWSKREGRTYEQYF	TGTGCCTGGTCAAAGCGGGAGGGCCGCACCTACGAGCAGTACTTC
TRBV6-1	.	.	TRBJ1-4	CASSGGGSGTNEKLFF	TGTGCCAGCAGTGGTGGGGGGTCAGGAACTAATGAAAAACTGTTTTTT
TRBV7-8	TRBD2	.	TRBJ2-7	CASSLGGLASSYEQYF	TGTGCCAGCAGCTTAGGGGGACTAGCGAGCTCCTACGAGCAGTACTTC
TRBV9	.	.	TRBJ1-2	CASSALDPEGYTF	TGTGCCAGCAGCGCCCTGGATCCGGAGGGCTACACCTTC
TRBV2	.	few	TRBJ1-5	CASSTTGRYQPQHF	TGTGCCAGCAGTACGACAGGACGATATCAGCCCCAGCATTTT
TRBV6-5	TRBD2	few	TRBJ2-3	CASSFSGRAVDTQYF	TGTGCCAGCAGCTTTAGCGGGAGGGCCGTAGATACGCAGTATTTT
TRBV2	.	.	TRBJ1-3	CASGIPLQGWGSGNTIYF	TGTGCCAGCGGAATACCTCTCCAGGGCTGGGGCTCTGGAAACACCATATATTTT
TRBV9	TRBD2	.	TRBJ2-1	CASSATSGGYNEQFF	TGTGCCAGCAGCGCCACTAGCGGGGGTTACAATGAGCAGTTCTTC
TRBV12-1	.	few	TRBJ2-7	CASSFAQHWAGKSSYEQYF	TGTGCCAGCAGCTTTGCGCAACACTGGGCGGGAAAAAGCTCCTACGAGCAGTACTTC
TRBV5-1	TRBD2	.	TRBJ2-1	CASSPPRAGGNEQFF	TGCGCCAGCAGCCCCCCCCGAGCGGGAGGAAATGAGCAGTTCTTC
TRBV9	TRBD1	.	TRBJ2-7	CASSVGDSNVYEQYF	TGTGCCAGCAGCGTAGGGGACAGTAACGTCTACGAGCAGTACTTC
TRBV5-4	.	once	TRBJ1-5	CASSFGTDSNQPQHF	TGTGCCAGCAGCTTCGGGACTGATAGCAATCAGCCCCAGCATTTT
TRBV7-2	TRBD2	.	TRBJ2-7	CASSLEGASGTYEQYF	TGTGCCAGCAGCTTAGAGGGGGCTAGCGGGACCTACGAGCAGTACTTC
TRBV7-9	TRBD2	.	TRBJ2-1	CASKGLAGVGSRSYNEQFF	TGTGCCAGCAAAGGACTAGCGGGAGTCGGTAGTAGGTCCTACAATGAGCAGTTCTTC
TRBV7-9	.	.	TRBJ2-7	CSSSSTAYEQYF	TGTTCCAGCAGCTCCACTGCCTACGAGCAGTACTTC
TRBV9	TRBD1	.	TRBJ1-2	CASSVNRGLNGYTF	TGTGCCAGCAGCGTGAACAGGGGGTTGAATGGCTACACCTTC
TRBV7-6	TRBD2	.	TRBJ2-7	CASSPGVAGGPGSYEQYF	TGTGCCAGCAGCCCAGGGGTAGCGGGAGGGCCAGGATCCTACGAGCAGTACTTC
TRBV5-6	.	.	TRBJ2-2	CASSLGAGIHTGELFF	TGTGCCAGCAGCTTGGGGGCAGGGATTCACACCGGGGAGCTGTTTTTT
TRBV27	TRBD1	.	TRBJ2-5	CASTPGQGFQETQYF	TGTGCCAGCACTCCGGGACAGGGGTTTCAAGAGACCCAGTACTTC